This passage covers 16 T cell receptor beta chains from one sample sequenced in a study of blood T cell repertoires in COVID-19 (dated by TCRdb to 2020 to 2022). The library was made by the immunoSEQ multiplex PCR assay. Not all clones reach the TCRdb copy of this immuneACCESS table, which keeps in-frame sequences only. Checked studies attribute under half of the gap to unresolved V genes and leave the rest unexplained. The sample table contains over 250,000 clones; only one count was recorded for more than 75% of them. 0.99% of the sample is in the top ten clones. Sample: peripheral blood. All receptors come from a woman in her thirties or forties who had recovered from COVID-19.

This chain joins TRBV7-2 and TRBJ1-5, with 8 positions matching TRBD1. The trim removed 3 bases at V and 6 bases at J, leaving 1 base unmatched. The germline gives CDR1 SGHTA, CDR2 FQGNSA. The CDR3 totals 13 residues. For the CDR3, the DNA is TGTGCCAGCAGCTTCGGACAGGGTCAGCCCCAGCATTTT. Amino acids: CASSFGQGQPQHF.

The chain joins TRBV19 to TRBJ2-1, with D possibly TRBD1 on 6 matching bases. The CDR3 loop spans 15 amino acids. V was trimmed by 5 bases and J by 4 bases, leaving 15 bases between them. The germline CDR1 and CDR2 sequences are LNHDA and SQIVND (reference sequence). CDR3 amino acids: CASSPAAQGYNEQFF. CDR3 sequence (DNA): TGTGCCAGTAGTCCCGCGGCCCAGGGGTACAATGAGCAGTTCTTC.

The chain recombines TRBV9 with TRBJ1-4; weak D call: TRBD1 (5 bases). The germline V gene encodes CDR1 SGDLS and CDR2 YYNGEE. There are 15 residues in the CDR3. The V end was cut by 4 bases, the J end by 8 bases, with 18 bases between. The CDR3 loop reads CASSPFGQGAEKLFF. The DNA for the CDR3 is TGTGCCAGCAGCCCCTTCGGGCAGGGTGCCGAAAAACTGTTTTTT.

V and J are TRBV18 and TRBJ1-5, with TRBD1 matching 7 bases. V gave up 8 bases and J gave up 6 bases; unmatched junction bases: 4. Germline V gives CDR1 KGHSH, CDR2 LQKENI. The CDR3 runs 12 residues. For the CDR3, the DNA is TGTGCCAGCGCCGGACAGGCTCAGCCCCAGCATTTT. It is translated as CASAGQAQPQHF.

The J gene is TRBJ2-3, the V gene TRBV6-1; 8 nucleotides match TRBD1. In germline, CDR1 is MNHNS, CDR2 SASEGT. J gave up 1 base and V 4 bases, and 10 bases lay outside the gene matches. The CDR3 is 17 amino acids. The CDR3 nucleotides are TGTGCCAGCAGTGGGGGGACAGGCCGGGCGGGCACAGATACGCAGTATTTT. As protein: CASSGGTGRAGTDTQYF.

V gene TRBV30 combines with J gene TRBJ1-5; 8 nucleotides align to TRBD1. This CDR3 has 20 residues. J was trimmed by 0 bases and V by 3 bases; bases with no gene match: 19. Per the germline V gene, CDR1 is GTSNPN and CDR2 is SVGIG (reference sequence). CDR3 nucleotide sequence: TGTGCCTGGAGCCGACAGGGGTATGGGCGCCCCGGGTATAGCAATCAGCCCCAGCATTTT. Translation: CAWSRQGYGRPGYSNQPQHF.

The chain couples TRBV19 to TRBJ2-2, with TRBD2 as a possible D gene (5 bases). Germline loops: CDR1 LNHDA, CDR2 SQIVND (reference sequence). The CDR3 runs to 12 residues. V shed 4 bases and J shed 8 bases, with 8 bases lying between them. DNA for the CDR3: TGTGCCAGTAGTACCCGAGGGGGGGAGCTGTTTTTT. It yields the protein CASSTRGGELFF.

The V gene is TRBV9, the J gene TRBJ1-6; a possible D gene is TRBD1 (5 bases). In germline, CDR1 is SGDLS, CDR2 YYNGEE. The CDR3 spans 14 residues. The ends were cut back, 4 bases at V and 8 bases at J, with 13 bases in the middle. The CDR3 bases are TGTGCCAGCAGCTCCGGGTCGGGGGATTCACCCCTCCACTTT. Its translation: CASSSGSGDSPLHF.

The chain is built from TRBV7-2 and TRBJ1-1, with TRBD1 identical over 7 bases. Germline trimming cut 6 bases from V and 3 bases from J; bases unmatched to any gene: 7. Germline CDR1 and CDR2: SGHTA and FQGNSA. This CDR3 comprises 14 residues. CDR3 nucleotides: TGTGCCAGCAGTCCGGGCAGGGGGGACACTGAAGCTTTCTTT. Protein product: CASSPGRGDTEAFF. The full variable domain, its missing parts supplied by reference TRBV7-2 and TRBJ1-1, is GAGVSQSPSNKVTEKGKDVELRCDPISGHTALYWYRQSLGQGLEFLIYFQGNSAPDKSGLPSDRFSAERTGGSVSTLTIQRTQQEDSAVYLCASSPGRGDTEAFFGQGTRLTVV.

The chain recombines TRBV4-1 with TRBJ2-1; TRBD2 aligns across 8 bases. CDR3 length: 16 residues. V trimming: 1 base; J trimming: 6 bases; junction bases outside the gene matches: 8. Germline CDR1 is MGHRA and CDR2 is YSYEKL. CDR3 region: CASSQGGAAGGNEQFF. In DNA form, the CDR3 reads TGCGCCAGCAGCCAAGGTGGGGCGGCGGGGGGCAATGAGCAGTTCTTC.

Written as DNA, the CDR3 is TGTGCCAGTAGCCGACTAGCGGGAGGCCTCCAAGAGACCCAGTACTTC. Protein sequence: CASSRLAGGLQETQYF. The chain links TRBV19 to TRBJ2-5; 13 positions agree with TRBD2. This CDR3 region has 16 residues. V dropped 6 bases and J dropped 1; count of bases not matched to a gene: 5. Germline V gene data show CDR1 as LNHDA and CDR2 as SQIVND (reference sequence).

The V gene is TRBV7-8, the J gene TRBJ2-5; maybe TRBD2 (6 bases). The CDR3 is 16 amino acids. Germline V lookup: CDR1 SGHVS, CDR2 FQNEAQ. V shed 1 base and J shed 2 bases, with 14 bases lying between them. The CDR3 here is CASSLGAGGRQETQYF. The CDR3 region has the DNA TGTGCCAGCAGCTTAGGTGCCGGGGGTCGGCAAGAGACCCAGTACTTC.

The chain is built from TRBV16 and TRBJ1-5; 12 bases agree with TRBD1. The CDR3 runs to 14 residues. The V gene's germline CDR1 is KGHSY and CDR2 FQNENV. V was pared by 5 bases and J by 7 bases, with 3 bases of the junction left unmatched. CDR3 nucleotide sequence: TGTGCCAGCAGCGGGACAGGGGGCCCACAGCCCCAGCATTTT. Translating it yields CASSGTGGPQPQHF.

The chain couples TRBV27 to TRBJ1-1; D is possibly TRBD1 (5 bases). CDR1 and CDR2 (germline): MNHEY, SMNVEV (reference sequence). The CDR3 runs to 14 residues. The V end was cut by 3 bases, the J end by 5 bases, with 13 bases between. CDR3 nucleotides: TGTGCCAGCAGTTTCGGGTGGGGGGGTACTGAAGCTTTCTTT. Protein product: CASSFGWGGTEAFF.

This clone was seen once. The chain uses TRBV20-1 and TRBJ1-1, with unresolved D. Trimming stripped 3 bases from V and 7 bases from J, with 9 bases between. This CDR3 has 11 amino acids. Germline CDR1 and CDR2: DFQATT and SNEGSKA (reference sequence). This chain's CDR3 is CSASFGDEAFF. The CDR3 DNA follows: TGCAGTGCTAGTTTTGGAGATGAAGCTTTCTTT.

This rearrangement joins TRBV6-5 to TRBJ2-3; D is ambiguous. The CDR3 has 16 residues. Germline V gene lookup returns CDR1 MNHEY and CDR2 SVGAGI. Deletions cut 0 bases from V and 0 bases from J, with 10 bases between. The CDR3 protein is CASSYSWAPSTDTQYF. The CDR3 region has the DNA TGTGCCAGCAGTTACTCGTGGGCCCCTAGCACAGATACGCAGTATTTT.